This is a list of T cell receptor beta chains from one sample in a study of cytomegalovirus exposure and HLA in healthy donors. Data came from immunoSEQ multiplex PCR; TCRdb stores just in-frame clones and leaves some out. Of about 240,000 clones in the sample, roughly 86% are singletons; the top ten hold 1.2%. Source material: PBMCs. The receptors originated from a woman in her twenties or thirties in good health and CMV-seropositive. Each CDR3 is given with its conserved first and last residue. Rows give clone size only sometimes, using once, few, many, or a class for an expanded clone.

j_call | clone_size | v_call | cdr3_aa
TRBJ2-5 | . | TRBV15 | CATSTRGQGGETQYF
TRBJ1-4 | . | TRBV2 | CASSFRQGMGEKLFF
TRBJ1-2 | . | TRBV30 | CAWSKNIGGSYGYTF
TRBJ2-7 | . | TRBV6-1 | CASSEWLGAAYEQYF
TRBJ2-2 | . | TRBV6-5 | CASSYTATSGTGELFF
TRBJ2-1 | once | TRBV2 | CASSPGGWNNEQFF
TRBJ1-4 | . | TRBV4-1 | CASSPGSIEVNEKLFF
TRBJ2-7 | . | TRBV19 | CASSARQGDYEQYF
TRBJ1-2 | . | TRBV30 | CAWSVARQGQGYTF
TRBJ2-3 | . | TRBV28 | CASTNYVLAGDTQYF
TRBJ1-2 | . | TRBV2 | CASSESFYGYTF
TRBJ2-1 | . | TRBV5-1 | CASSLVGFREQFF
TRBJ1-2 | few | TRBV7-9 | CASSFQGLYGYTF
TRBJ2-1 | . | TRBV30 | CAWWVSGRAVEQFF
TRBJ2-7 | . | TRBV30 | CAWSGMDRGEQYF
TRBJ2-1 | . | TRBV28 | CASSLAGETGEQFF
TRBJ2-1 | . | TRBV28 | CASSFFVIAGVSNEQFF
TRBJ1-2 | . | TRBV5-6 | CASSLGSLQGYYGYTF
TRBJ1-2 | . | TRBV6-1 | CASSDRLLGGTLYGYTF
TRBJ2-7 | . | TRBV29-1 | CSVGGLAEISYEQYF
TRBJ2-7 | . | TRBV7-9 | CASSHGQRPSYEQYF
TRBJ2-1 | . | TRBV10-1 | CASRAGGDREQFF
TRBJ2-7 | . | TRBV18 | CASSPGMEGYEQYF
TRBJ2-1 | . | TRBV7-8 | CASSLSTTYNEQFF
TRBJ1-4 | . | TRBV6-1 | CASRGRQGTNEKLFF
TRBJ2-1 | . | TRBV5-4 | CASSPSLAPSYNEQFF
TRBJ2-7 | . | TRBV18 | CASSPVQGPYEQYF
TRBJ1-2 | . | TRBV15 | CATSRQNYGYTF
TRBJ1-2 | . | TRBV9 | CASSVSPGAYGYTF
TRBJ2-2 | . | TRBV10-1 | CASSLAGGTGELFF
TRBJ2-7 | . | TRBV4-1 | CASSHWEATYEQYF
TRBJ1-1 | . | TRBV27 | CASGRGRGTEAFF
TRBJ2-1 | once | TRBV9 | CASSVELRGGYNEQFF
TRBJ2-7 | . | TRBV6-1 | CATQVEIYTYEQYF
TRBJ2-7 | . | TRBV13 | CASSLMGQLKYF
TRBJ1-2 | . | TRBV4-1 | CASSQDRGAQGAFRSGNYGYTF
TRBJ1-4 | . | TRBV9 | CASSVAGNNEKLFF
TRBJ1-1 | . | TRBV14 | CASSLRTGGIAEAFF
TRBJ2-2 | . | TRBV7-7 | CASSQLVTGELFF
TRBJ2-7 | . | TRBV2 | CASSRDTGSRYF
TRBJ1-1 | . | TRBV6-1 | CASSEYGLGAEAFF
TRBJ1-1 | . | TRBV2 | CAWTGGNTEAFF
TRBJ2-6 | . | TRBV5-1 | CASRTGSSGANVLTF
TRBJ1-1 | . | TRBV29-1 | CSVPDSLNTEAFF
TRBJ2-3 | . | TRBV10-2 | CASSKPLGGSSDTQYF
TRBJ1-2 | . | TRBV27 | CASSAGTGGANGYTF
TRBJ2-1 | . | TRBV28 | CASAKGGYNEQFF